The clone carrying this TCR beta chain was observed a few times. PCR employed 60 Vbeta and 13 Jbeta primers. Sequenced by immunoSEQ multiplex PCR; TCRdb stores in-frame clones only, minus some. The table has about 120,000 clones, roughly 65% seen once. Germline CDR1 and CDR2: MNHEY and SVGAGI. The V gene lost 7 bases and the J gene lost 9 bases, with 21 bases spanning the gap. The CDR3 is 14 amino acids. These data are taken from a study of cytomegalovirus exposure and HLA in healthy donors. The rearrangement joins TRBV6-5 to TRBJ2-5; weak D call: TRBD2 (7 bases). Material for sequencing was PBMCs. This receptor was obtained from a man in his forties in good health and CMV-seropositive. The CDR3: CASTQLGGRKAQYF. DNA of the CDR3: TGTGCCAGCACCCAATTGGGGGGGCGGAAGGCCCAGTACTTC.